A selection of T cell receptor beta chains follows, all from one sample in a study of blood T cells in healthy people across ages. TCRdb processed the 5' RACE reads anew with MiXCR; each CDR3 protein has one entry. The table records some 710,000 distinct CDR3 sequences, about 46% of them present only once. What was sequenced was blood. The source of these receptors is a man at least 80 years old in good health. Both conserved end residues are part of each CDR3. D genes are given only for firm matches. For some rows the clone size is stated as once, few or many, or as a class when expanded; others skip it.

D gene	V gene	clone size	J gene	CDR3 DNA	CDR3 protein
TRBD2	TRBV20-1	few	TRBJ2-3	TGCAGTGCCGGGGGGGCAAATACGCAGTATTTT	CSAGGANTQYF
NA	TRBV7-2	NA	TRBJ2-7	TGTGCCAGCAGCTTAGCATGGCAGTCCTACGAGCAGTACTTC	CASSLAWQSYEQYF
NA	TRBV7-2	few	TRBJ1-2	TGTGCCAGCAGCTTACAGGGTAACAATGGCTACACCTTC	CASSLQGNNGYTF
NA	TRBV11-3	NA	TRBJ2-1	TGTGCCAGCACCCGGGACACACCCTACAATGAGCAGTTCTTC	CASTRDTPYNEQFF
TRBD2	TRBV7-2	NA	TRBJ2-1	TGTGCCAGCAGCCCGGGGCGGGGGGTCCCCAATGAGCAGTTCTTC	CASSPGRGVPNEQFF
NA	TRBV20-1	few	TRBJ2-5	TGCAGTGCAAGGGGGGTTTTGGAGGCAGAGACCCAGTACTTC	CSARGVLEAETQYF
NA	TRBV2	few	TRBJ2-7	TGTGCCAGCAGTGATAATCAGGGGGAGCAGTACTTC	CASSDNQGEQYF
TRBD1	TRBV2	NA	TRBJ1-5	TGTGCCAGCAGAATGGACAGGGCGGCTCAGCCCCAGCATTTT	CASRMDRAAQPQHF
NA	TRBV21-1	few	TRBJ2-7	TGTGCCAGCAATCCTGGGACTCGGCTGGGAGTCTACGAGCAGTACTTC	CASNPGTRLGVYEQYF
TRBD1	TRBV20-1	NA	TRBJ2-3	TGCAGTGCTCCTATTTCAGGGGGCAACACAGATACGCAGTATTTT	CSAPISGGNTDTQYF
NA	TRBV12-3/TRBV12-4	few	TRBJ2-7	TGTGCCAGCAGTCCTAAGGGGGGTCCCTACGAGCAGTACTTC	CASSPKGGPYEQYF
NA	TRBV10-2	many	TRBJ2-7	TGCGCCAGCGGGACGGGGATCTCCTACGAGCAGTACTTC	CASGTGISYEQYF
NA	TRBV29-1	few	TRBJ1-4	TGCAGCGCCTCTCCGGGGGGGCAGGATAATGAAAAACTGTTTTTT	CSASPGGQDNEKLFF
NA	TRBV20-1	NA	TRBJ1-1	TGCAGTGCTCTCGGGCCGAACACTGAAGCTTTCTTT	CSALGPNTEAFF
TRBD1	TRBV12-3/TRBV12-4	NA	TRBJ1-1	TGTGCCAGCAGTTTAAAGGGGGCAAACACTGAAGCTTTCTTT	CASSLKGANTEAFF
NA	TRBV6-5	NA	TRBJ2-7	TGTGCCAGCAGGACACACGGGGTAGGCGAGCAGTACTTC	CASRTHGVGEQYF
NA	TRBV29-1	once	TRBJ1-2	TGCAGCGTTGTTCTCATGGGAGACAGCTATGGCTACACCTTC	CSVVLMGDSYGYTF
NA	TRBV20-1	NA	TRBJ2-5	TGCAGTGCTCCTCCCAGGGGGGCGCCCCCAGAGACCCAGTACTTC	CSAPPRGAPPETQYF
TRBD2	TRBV6-4	few	TRBJ2-5	TGTGCCAGCAGTGTGGAGAGCGGGAGAGAGCAGTACTTC	CASSVESGREQYF
NA	TRBV6-6	NA	TRBJ2-5	TGTGCCACCCAGACCGAAAACTTGGCGGAGACCCAGTACTTC	CATQTENLAETQYF
NA	TRBV6-2/TRBV6-3	NA	TRBJ2-7	TGTGCCAGCAGTTTCCCGGCCCGCTTACCCTACGAGCAGTACTTC	CASSFPARLPYEQYF
TRBD1	TRBV14	few	TRBJ2-1	TGTGCCAGCAGCCAAGTCAGGGGGAGTGAGCAGTTCTTC	CASSQVRGSEQFF
NA	TRBV11-2	NA	TRBJ2-1	TGTGCCAGCAGCTTAGAAAGGAGCAGCTCCTACAATGAGCAGTTCTTC	CASSLERSSSYNEQFF
NA	TRBV3-1	NA	TRBJ2-1	TGTGCCAGCAGCCAACCAGGGGGAGGGGGGTACAATGAGCAGTTCTTC	CASSQPGGGGYNEQFF
NA	TRBV20-1	NA	TRBJ2-7	TGCAGTGCTCGCACCCTCGATCTCGGCGAGCAGTACTTC	CSARTLDLGEQYF
TRBD2	TRBV9	NA	TRBJ2-2	TGTGCCAGCAGCGTAACTAGCGGGAGGTACACCGGGGAGCTGTTTTTT	CASSVTSGRYTGELFF
NA	TRBV5-1	NA	TRBJ2-3	TGCGCCAGCAGTCGAAATGGGGGCGCGGTAGATACGCAGTATTTT	CASSRNGGAVDTQYF
NA	TRBV12-3/TRBV12-4	NA	TRBJ1-2	TGTGCCAGCACCCAGGGACGGTTCGAGGGCTACACCTTC	CASTQGRFEGYTF
NA	TRBV20-1	NA	TRBJ1-2	TGCAGTGCTCCCAAAGGGGGGGACTATGGCTACACCTTC	CSAPKGGDYGYTF
NA	TRBV28	NA	TRBJ2-2	TGTGCCAGCATTCGAGAGAACACCGGGGAGCTGTTTTTT	CASIRENTGELFF
NA	TRBV2	few	TRBJ2-3	TGTGCCAGCAGTGAGCGAATTCACACAGATACGCAGTATTTT	CASSERIHTDTQYF
TRBD2	TRBV20-1	NA	TRBJ2-2	TGCAGTGCCCTTCGAGCGGGAGGGAATACCGGGGAGCTGTTTTTT	CSALRAGGNTGELFF
TRBD2	TRBV20-1	NA	TRBJ2-7	TGCAGTGCCGTCGGACTAGCGGGAATCTACGAGCAGTACTTC	CSAVGLAGIYEQYF
NA	TRBV12-3/TRBV12-4	few	TRBJ2-2	TGTGCCAGCAGTTTGTTCGGGATCAACACCGGGGAGCTGTTTTTT	CASSLFGINTGELFF
TRBD2	TRBV5-5	many	TRBJ2-1	TGTGCCAGCAGCCTGACTAGCACCGCAAACAATGAGCAGTTCTTC	CASSLTSTANNEQFF
TRBD1	TRBV27	NA	TRBJ1-5	TGTGCCAGCAGGGGACAGGGGGTCAGGCAGCCCCGGCATTTT	CASRGQGVRQPRHF
TRBD1	TRBV20-1	few	TRBJ1-1	TGCAGTGCTCCGGGACAGGGGGCCGGTGAAGCTTTCTTT	CSAPGQGAGEAFF
NA	TRBV21-1	NA	TRBJ2-5	TGTGCCAGCAGCAAAGCGAGGCGACAAGGGCCCCTTGCGGAGACCCAGTACTTC	CASSKARRQGPLAETQYF
TRBD1	TRBV6-6	few	TRBJ2-1	TGTGCCAGCAGAACCGGACAGGGGTACAATGAGCAGTTCTTC	CASRTGQGYNEQFF
TRBD2	TRBV20-1	NA	TRBJ2-7	TGCAGTGCGAGGACTAGCGGATACGAGCAGTACTTC	CSARTSGYEQYF